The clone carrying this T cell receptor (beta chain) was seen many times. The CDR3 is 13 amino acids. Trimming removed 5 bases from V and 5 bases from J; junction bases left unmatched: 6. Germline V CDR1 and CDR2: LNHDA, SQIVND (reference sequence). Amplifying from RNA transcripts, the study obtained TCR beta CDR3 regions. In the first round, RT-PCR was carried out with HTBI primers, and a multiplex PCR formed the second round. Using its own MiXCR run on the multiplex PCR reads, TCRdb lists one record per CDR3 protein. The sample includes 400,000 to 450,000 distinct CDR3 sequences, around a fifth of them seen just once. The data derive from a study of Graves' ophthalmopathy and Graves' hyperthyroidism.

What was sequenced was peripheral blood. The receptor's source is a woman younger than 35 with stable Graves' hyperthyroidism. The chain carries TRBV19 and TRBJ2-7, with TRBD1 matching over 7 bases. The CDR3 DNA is TGTGCCAGTAGTTGGACAGGTCTCGACGAGCAGTACTTC. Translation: CASSWTGLDEQYF.